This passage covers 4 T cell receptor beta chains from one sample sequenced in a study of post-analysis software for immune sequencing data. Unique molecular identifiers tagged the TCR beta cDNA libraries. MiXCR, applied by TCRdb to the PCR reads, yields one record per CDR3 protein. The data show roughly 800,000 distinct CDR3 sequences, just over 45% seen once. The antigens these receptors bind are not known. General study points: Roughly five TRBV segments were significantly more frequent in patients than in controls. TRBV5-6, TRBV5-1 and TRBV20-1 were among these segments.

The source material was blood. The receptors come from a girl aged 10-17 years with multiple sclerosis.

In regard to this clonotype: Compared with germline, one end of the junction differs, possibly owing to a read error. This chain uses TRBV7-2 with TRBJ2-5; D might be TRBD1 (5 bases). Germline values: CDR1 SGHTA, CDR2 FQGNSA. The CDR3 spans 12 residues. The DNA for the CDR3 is TGTGCCGGCAGCCCGACAGAAAAGACCCAGTACTTC. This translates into CAGSPTEKTQYF.

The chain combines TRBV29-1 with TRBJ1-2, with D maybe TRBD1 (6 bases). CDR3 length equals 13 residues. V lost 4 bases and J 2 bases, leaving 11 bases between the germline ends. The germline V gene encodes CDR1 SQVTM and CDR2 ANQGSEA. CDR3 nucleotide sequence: TGCAGCGTTGCGGGACATAACAACTATGGCTACACCTTC. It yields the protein CSVAGHNNYGYTF.

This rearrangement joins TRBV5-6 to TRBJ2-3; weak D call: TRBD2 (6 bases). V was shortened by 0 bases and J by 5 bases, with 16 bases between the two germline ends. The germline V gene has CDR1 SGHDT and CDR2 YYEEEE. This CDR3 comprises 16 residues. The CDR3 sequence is CASSLAFTGEVDTQYF. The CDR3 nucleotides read TGTGCCAGCAGCTTGGCCTTTACTGGGGAGGTAGATACGCAGTATTTT.

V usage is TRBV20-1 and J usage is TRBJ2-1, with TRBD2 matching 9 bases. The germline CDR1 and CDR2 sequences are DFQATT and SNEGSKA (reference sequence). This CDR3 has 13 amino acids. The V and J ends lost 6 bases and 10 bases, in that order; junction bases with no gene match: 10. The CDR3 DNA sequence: TGCAGTGCCAAGGCACTAGCGGGCCTCGAGCAGTTCTTC. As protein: CSAKALAGLEQFF.